This T cell receptor (beta chain) is drawn from a study of blood T cell repertoires in COVID-19 (dated by TCRdb to between 2020 and 2021). The study in broad terms: The collaborator samples originated in the United States, Italy and Spain and spanned the acute and convalescent phases of COVID-19. The repertoires were released in a freely available public database meant as a resource for research on the immune response to SARS-CoV-2. Samples came from the ongoing ImmuneRACE study (first 160 participants) plus 1,254 subjects from 6 global collaborators. The dataset comprised deeply sampled blood TCRbeta repertoires from subjects exposed to, actively infected with, or recovered from COVID-19. The sample metadata nearly always contained a de-identified subject ID, COVID-19 status, age in years and sex. Where HLA class I and class II types were available, the types were taken from metadata supplied by the sample provider, not from assay-based typing. The material from the prospective study consisted of cDNA or gDNA derived from T cells, B-cell-depleted T cells, or PBMCs. Here is what the overall study found, with its caveats: The amount of clinical and demographic metadata varied by source and participant and was provided uncurated.

Between the V and J ends, shortened by 4 bases and 2 bases respectively, the junction contains 8 bases. The CDR3 goes from the cysteine to the phenylalanine over 13 residues. The entry retains the CDR3 DNA only, 39 bases that are in frame from base 1. CDR1 and CDR2 were assigned from the germline V gene (reference sequence) as LNHDA and SQIVND. Comment on this clone: Its recognized antigen is unknown. No qualities accompany the bases; no much larger clone lies one base away.

Enrolling through a virtual design, the prospective study's participants ranged in age from roughly 18 to 100 years and lived across more than 20 United States geographic areas. In the prospective study, participants were assigned to cohorts based on the clinical history participants reported in a screening survey and a study questionnaire. For ImmuneRACE Cohort 3, a participant was defined as recovered based on two consecutive negative NP/OP PCR tests, clearance by a healthcare professional, or resolution of symptoms. In the prospective study, mobile phlebotomists collected whole blood, serum and a nasopharyngeal or oropharyngeal swab from each participant. Additional blood draws and questionnaires over an approximately 2-month period could optionally be provided by prospective study participants. Blood samples from the prospective study were shipped frozen or at room temperature prior to DNA extraction.

The immunoSEQ Assay, a bias-controlled multiplex PCR, was used to amplify TCRbeta CDR3 regions from genomic DNA. Turning to the authors' computational methods: The number of nucleated cells in each sample was estimated from the amplification of reference gene primers within the assay. Sequence reads were collapsed and filtered to measure the absolute abundance of every unique TCRbeta CDR3 rearrangement. Productive Simpson clonality was computed per sample as the square root of Simpson's diversity index over productive rearrangements. TCRdb holds this immuneACCESS table with in-frame rearrangements only. Some clones are missing; in checked studies, unresolved V genes explain under half, and the rest has no known cause. V and J calls and clone size are those listed in that table; D and trimming were worked out from the DNA. The sample table contains approximately 180,000 clones; only one count was recorded for around 85% of them. The top ten clones comprise roughly 6.2% of the sample.

Recombination linked TRBV19 to TRBJ1-2, with the D gene too uncertain to name. The sequencing input was PBMCs or T cells enriched from blood (not recorded which). The TCR sequence derives from a man aged 35 to 55 who had recovered from COVID-19. The CDR3 region has the sequence CASSNGANYGYTF. The sequenced DNA: TGTGCCAGTAGTAACGGAGCCAACTATGGCTACACCTTC.